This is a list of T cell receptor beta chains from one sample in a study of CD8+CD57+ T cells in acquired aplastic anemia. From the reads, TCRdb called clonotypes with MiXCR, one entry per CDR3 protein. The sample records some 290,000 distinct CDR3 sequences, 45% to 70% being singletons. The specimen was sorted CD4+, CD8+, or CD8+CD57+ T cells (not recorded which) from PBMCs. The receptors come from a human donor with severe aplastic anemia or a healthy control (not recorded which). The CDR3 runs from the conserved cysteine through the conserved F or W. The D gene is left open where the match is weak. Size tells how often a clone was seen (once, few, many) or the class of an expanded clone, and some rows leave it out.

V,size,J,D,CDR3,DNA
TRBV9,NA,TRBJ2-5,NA,CASSVTGSQETQYF,TGTGCCAGCAGCGTAACGGGAAGCCAAGAGACCCAGTACTTC
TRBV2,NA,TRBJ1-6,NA,CASIYIGSHYNSPLHF,TGTGCCAGCATATATATTGGCAGCCACTATAATTCACCCCTCCACTTT
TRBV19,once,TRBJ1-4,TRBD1,CASSIGQGANEKLFF,TGTGCCAGTAGTATAGGGCAGGGGGCGAACGAAAAACTGTTTTTT
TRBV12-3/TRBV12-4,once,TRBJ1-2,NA,CASRVDGHYGYTF,TGTGCCAGCAGGGTAGACGGGCACTATGGCTACACCTTC
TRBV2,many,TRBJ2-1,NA,CASSEEGPGSGEQFF,TGTGCCAGCAGTGAAGAAGGGCCAGGGAGCGGTGAGCAGTTCTTC
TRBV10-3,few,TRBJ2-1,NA,CAISDPGNTEQFF,TGTGCCATCAGTGATCCGGGAAACACGGAGCAGTTCTTC
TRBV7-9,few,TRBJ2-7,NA,CASTFSGEQYF,TGTGCCAGCACCTTTTCGGGGGAGCAGTACTTC
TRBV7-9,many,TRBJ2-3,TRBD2,CASSPDLRLAGGADTQYF,TGTGCCAGCAGCCCAGACCTCAGACTAGCGGGGGGGGCAGATACGCAGTATTTT
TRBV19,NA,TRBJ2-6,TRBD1,CASSMLGQGSVLTF,TGTGCCAGTAGTATGTTGGGACAGGGGAGCGTCCTGACTTTC
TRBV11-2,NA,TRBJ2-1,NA,CASSFRQDFDRGSYNEQFF,TGTGCCAGCAGTTTTAGGCAGGATTTCGACCGTGGCTCCTACAATGAGCAGTTCTTC
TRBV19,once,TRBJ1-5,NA,CASSIDIGNRNWHF,TGTGCCAGTAGTATAGATATCGGGAACCGGAACTGGCATTTT
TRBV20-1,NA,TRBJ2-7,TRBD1,CSASPMRGTGAYEQYF,TGCAGTGCTAGTCCGATGCGTGGGACAGGGGCCTACGAGCAGTACTTC
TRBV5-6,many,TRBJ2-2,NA,CASSPDGANTGELFF,TGTGCCAGCAGCCCGGATGGGGCGAACACCGGGGAGCTGTTTTTT
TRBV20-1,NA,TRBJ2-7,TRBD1,CSARRQGESHEQYF,TGCAGTGCCCGCCGACAGGGGGAGAGCCACGAGCAGTACTTC
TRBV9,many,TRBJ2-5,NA,CASSVGQETQYF,TGTGCCAGCAGCGTCGGTCAAGAGACCCAGTACTTC
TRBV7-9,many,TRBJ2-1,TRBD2,CASSFEGLIYNEQFF,TGTGCCAGCAGCTTCGAGGGACTAATCTACAATGAGCAGTTCTTC
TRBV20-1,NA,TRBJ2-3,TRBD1,CSASGGTGATDTQYF,TGCAGTGCTAGTGGTGGGACAGGGGCCACAGATACGCAGTATTTT
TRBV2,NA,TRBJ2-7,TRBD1,CASTPGQGIHEQYF,TGTGCCAGCACCCCGGGACAGGGGATCCACGAGCAGTACTTC
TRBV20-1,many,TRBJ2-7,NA,CSARGILGYEQYF,TGCAGTGCTAGGGGGATCCTCGGGTACGAGCAGTACTTC
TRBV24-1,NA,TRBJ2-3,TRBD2,CATSDASGPDTQYF,TGTGCCACCAGTGACGCTAGCGGTCCAGATACGCAGTATTTT
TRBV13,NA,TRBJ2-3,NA,CASSHRAGDTDTQYF,TGTGCCAGCAGCCATAGGGCAGGGGACACAGATACGCAGTATTTT
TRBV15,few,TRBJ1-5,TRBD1,CATSVGRGGGQPQHF,TGTGCCACCAGCGTTGGGAGAGGGGGCGGACAGCCCCAGCATTTT
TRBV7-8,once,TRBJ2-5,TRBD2,CASSLEIAGEGETQYF,TGTGCCAGCAGCTTAGAAATAGCGGGGGAAGGAGAGACCCAGTACTTC
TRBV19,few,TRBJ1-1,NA,CASIRSGGRRTNTEAFF,TGTGCCAGTATCAGGTCCGGGGGGCGAAGGACTAACACTGAAGCTTTCTTT
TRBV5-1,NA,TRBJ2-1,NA,CASGEGNEQFF,TGCGCCAGCGGAGAGGGAAATGAGCAGTTCTTC
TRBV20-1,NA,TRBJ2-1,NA,CSARASRQAQFF,TGCAGTGCTAGGGCTTCCCGACAGGCGCAGTTCTTC
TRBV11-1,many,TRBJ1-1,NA,CASSSPDLNTEAFF,TGTGCCAGCAGCTCCCCAGACTTGAACACTGAAGCTTTCTTT